This paragraph covers one T cell receptor (beta chain) sequence. The data stem from a study of blood T cell repertoires in COVID-19. Study-level information: The study drew acute and convalescent COVID-19 samples from the United States, Italy and Spain. The cDNA or gDNA used as material had been derived from T cells, B-cell-depleted T cells, or PBMCs.

Source study methods: For nucleated cells, counts were estimated from reference gene primer amplification. The protocol was immunoSEQ multiplex PCR, while the TCRdb copy is restricted to in-frame clones and leaves out a portion. V and J calls plus clone size are reproduced from that table; the DNA served to infer D and trimming. This sample has fewer than 110,000 clones; approximately 80% occur once, and the top ten carry 13%. Germline lookup yields CDR1 SGDLS and CDR2 YYNGEE. This CDR3 has 15 amino acids. J was trimmed by 5 bases and V by 4 bases; bases with no gene match: 6. The receptor's source is a human donor in a cohort sampled during active or convalescent COVID-19. The chain couples TRBV9 to TRBJ2-1, with 10 bases matching TRBD2. What was sequenced was peripheral blood. CDR3 region: CASSPSGGANNEQFF. The DNA of the CDR3 is TGTGCCAGCAGCCCGAGCGGGGGGGCCAACAATGAGCAGTTCTTC.